Listed below are T cell receptor beta chains from one sample, sequenced in a study of T cell clusters in autoimmune cytopenias. TCRdb reprocessed the multiplex PCR reads; each CDR3 protein has one entry and no DNA is given. In total, the table holds 7,000 to 9,500 distinct CDR3 sequences. Sequencing used peripheral blood. The receptors shown here come from a human donor with an autoimmune cytopenia or autoimmune hepatitis (not recorded which). Each CDR3 is given with its conserved first and last residue. Part of the rows lack a size; the others show once, few, many or a class for expanded clones.

CDR3aa	j_gene	v_gene	abundance
CSAQGAWGYTF	TRBJ1-2	TRBV29-1	.
CSARDSGRNTDTQYF	TRBJ2-3	TRBV20-1	.
CASSYSGTGVGAYEQYF	TRBJ2-7	TRBV6-5	medium-sized
CSARYSGGGISYNEQFF	TRBJ2-1	TRBV20-1	.
CASSLFHGTQDGYTF	TRBJ1-2	TRBV18	.
CSARVNTEAFF	TRBJ1-1	TRBV20-1	.
CSARGERGDNYEQYF	TRBJ2-7	TRBV20-1	medium-sized
CASSEQGPYGYTF	TRBJ1-2	TRBV13	.
CASSYSVSGTTDTQYF	TRBJ2-3	TRBV6-5	medium-sized
CASTSWGENTEAFF	TRBJ1-1	TRBV6-5	medium-sized
CASSRSTGAEWEQYF	TRBJ2-7	TRBV18	.
CASRPQGTGANVLTF	TRBJ2-6	TRBV6-5	medium-sized
CSADPTSGAYNEQFF	TRBJ2-1	TRBV20-1	.
CSVDRPGSGANVLTF	TRBJ2-6	TRBV29-1	medium-sized
CASSSAGVIFYNEQFF	TRBJ2-1	TRBV27	.
CASSPEGQGVGQPQHF	TRBJ1-5	TRBV12-3/TRBV12-4	.
CASSLLGGRTTYEQYF	TRBJ2-7	TRBV11-2	.
CAISRVGTSGTLLGYEQYF	TRBJ2-7	TRBV10-3	.
CASSPNYRDTEAFF	TRBJ1-1	TRBV12-3/TRBV12-4	.
CASSLTSRLAGPTDTQYF	TRBJ2-3	TRBV7-2	medium-sized
CASSQVGTAYEQYF	TRBJ2-7	TRBV23-1	.
CASSLVRGFDEQFF	TRBJ2-1	TRBV7-9	.
CASSRQGSFAEAFF	TRBJ1-1	TRBV6-5	.
CASSGGNQPQHF	TRBJ1-5	TRBV6-2/TRBV6-3	large
CAWSPDRALKVRQFF	TRBJ2-1	TRBV30	medium-sized
CATSPTAAKSNQPQHF	TRBJ1-5	TRBV10-3	.
CSARVLRGGAQFF	TRBJ2-1	TRBV20-1	medium-sized
CAWSLDRGLNIYGYTF	TRBJ1-2	TRBV30	medium-sized
CASGGSGSLKNIQYF	TRBJ2-4	TRBV28	.
CASSRATGQRWGNEQFF	TRBJ2-1	TRBV12-3/TRBV12-4	.
CASSVQRSSNQPQHF	TRBJ1-5	TRBV6-1	.
CASSPGSGGGLGAEQYF	TRBJ2-7	TRBV7-9	.
CASSIFMEQTYGYTF	TRBJ1-2	TRBV19	.
CASSFKEDSPLHF	TRBJ1-6	TRBV12-3/TRBV12-4	medium-sized
CASSLQGTGANVLTF	TRBJ2-6	TRBV5-6	medium-sized
CASTLRTGNTEAFF	TRBJ1-1	TRBV12-3/TRBV12-4	.
CATSREQLAGVHHEQFF	TRBJ2-1	TRBV15	.
CASSLFQDSTYGYTF	TRBJ1-2	TRBV12-3/TRBV12-4	medium-sized
CASRMTSGVSYEQYF	TRBJ2-7	TRBV7-9	medium-sized
CASSEAPGLIPQHF	TRBJ1-5	TRBV6-1	.
CASSQVVGGSGGYTF	TRBJ1-2	TRBV14	.
CASSFRTGSGYTF	TRBJ1-2	TRBV27	medium-sized
CASSVVPGTGVGTDTQYF	TRBJ2-3	TRBV9	.
CASRTGLNSPLHF	TRBJ1-6	TRBV6-1	.
CATSSAGDQETQYF	TRBJ2-5	TRBV6-1	.
CAISVGGTSTDTQYF	TRBJ2-3	TRBV10-3	.
CASSLAPPGGAETQYF	TRBJ2-5	TRBV5-5	.
CSGLQGEYYGYTF	TRBJ1-2	TRBV29-1	medium-sized
CASSLQLTDTQYF	TRBJ2-3	TRBV7-9	.
CASSYSFGDIYGYTF	TRBJ1-2	TRBV6-5	.
CASSRDRSTEAFF	TRBJ1-1	TRBV18	.
CASSATGLNTGELFF	TRBJ2-2	TRBV6-4	.
CASTYPGQGHQPQHF	TRBJ1-5	TRBV6-2/TRBV6-3	.
CAISSGTDYEQYF	TRBJ2-7	TRBV10-3	.
CSASSPRESEAFF	TRBJ1-1	TRBV20-1	.
CASSLAAGTNTEAFF	TRBJ1-1	TRBV5-5	.
CSARTSGIYEQYF	TRBJ2-7	TRBV20-1	.
CAISESKGLAGGRPSYEQYF	TRBJ2-7	TRBV10-3	.
CASSPGTGEGYTF	TRBJ1-2	TRBV7-9	.
CASSQLRGGVYGYTF	TRBJ1-2	TRBV6-5	medium-sized